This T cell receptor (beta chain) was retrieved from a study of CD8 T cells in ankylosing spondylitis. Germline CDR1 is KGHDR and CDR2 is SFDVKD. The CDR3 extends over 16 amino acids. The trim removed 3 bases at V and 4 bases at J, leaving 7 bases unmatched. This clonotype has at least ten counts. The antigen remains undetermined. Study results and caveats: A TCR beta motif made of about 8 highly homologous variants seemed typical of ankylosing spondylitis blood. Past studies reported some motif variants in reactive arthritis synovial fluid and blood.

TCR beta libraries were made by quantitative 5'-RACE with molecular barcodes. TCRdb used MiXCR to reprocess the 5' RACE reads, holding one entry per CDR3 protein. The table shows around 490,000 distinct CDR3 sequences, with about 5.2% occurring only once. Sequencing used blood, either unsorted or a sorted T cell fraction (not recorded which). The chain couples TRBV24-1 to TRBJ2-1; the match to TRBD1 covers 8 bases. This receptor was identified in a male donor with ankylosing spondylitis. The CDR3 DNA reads TGTGCCACCAGTGATCATGACAGGGGTCAGTACAATGAGCAGTTCTTC. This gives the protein CATSDHDRGQYNEQFF.